Below are 6 T cell receptor beta chains sequenced from a single sample in a study of cytomegalovirus exposure and HLA in healthy donors. Both 60 Vbeta primers and 13 Jbeta primers went into the PCR. Method: immunoSEQ multiplex PCR; TCRdb's copy keeps in-frame clones and lacks some. The sample has roughly 170,000 clones, about 80% seen once. Sequenced input: PBMCs. Source of these receptors: a woman in her 30s in good health and CMV-seronegative.

Details on this clone: Since the CDR3 does not end with the conserved phenylalanine or tryptophan, this likely comes from a read error. No DNA is shown, since the ends of the CDR3 on it are uncertain; the CDR3 is the one TCRdb lists. The chain joins TRBV6-1 to TRBJ1-2. Including both end residues, the CDR3 is 12 amino acids long. Germline V gives CDR1 MNHNS, CDR2 SASEGT. This CDR3 is CASSEVPGGVLL.

The rearrangement links TRBV6-4 to TRBJ2-3, with D tentatively TRBD1 (6 bases). V was cut by 0 bases and J by 5 bases, with 12 bases left in between. Germline V gives CDR1 MRHNA, CDR2 SNTAGT. There are 15 residues in the CDR3. CDR3 in amino acids: CASSDSWGRKDTQYF. The CDR3 bases are TGTGCCAGCAGTGACTCGTGGGGGCGTAAAGATACGCAGTATTTT.

The gene calls are TRBV1 and TRBJ2-7; the table's D call, TRBD1, has no DNA check behind it. TRBV1 is listed as a pseudogene. The CDR3 has 16 residues. CDR3: CTSSQNNPGQTYEQYF. CDR3 DNA sequence: TGCACCAGCAGCCAGAACAACCCGGGACAAACATACGAGCAGTACTTC.

This rearrangement joins TRBV19 to TRBJ2-7; a weak D match, TRBD1 (6 bases). Between the trimmed V and J ends, which lost 7 bases and 0 bases, there was a span of 13 bases. There are 14 residues in the CDR3. Per the germline V gene, CDR1 is LNHDA and CDR2 is SQIVND (reference sequence). The CDR3: CASKRGTASYEQYF. CDR3 DNA sequence: TGTGCCAGTAAAAGGGGGACCGCCTCCTACGAGCAGTACTTC.

The chain has TRBV7-9 and TRBJ2-1, with D possibly TRBD2 on 7 matching bases. Germline V gene data show CDR1 as SEHNR and CDR2 as FQNEAQ (reference sequence). The CDR3 loop spans 14 amino acids. V was clipped by 3 bases and J by 5 bases, with 11 bases between them. The CDR3 sequence: CASSFGGRHNEQFF. In DNA form, the CDR3 reads TGTGCCAGCAGCTTCGGGGGGCGGCACAATGAGCAGTTCTTC.

The chain combines TRBV30 with TRBJ1-2; TRBD1 might be the D (6 bases). The germline gives CDR1 GTSNPN, CDR2 SVGIG (reference sequence). Trimming pared 4 bases from V and 1 base from J, leaving 16 bases between. CDR3 length: 15 amino acids. The CDR3 DNA is TGTGCCTGGATGTCAGCAGGGGCCAGTAACTATGGCTACACCTTC. Amino acids: CAWMSAGASNYGYTF. The full variable domain, rest sourced from reference TRBV30 and TRBJ1-2, is SQTIHQWPATLVQPVGSPLSLECTVEGTSNPNLYWYRQAAGRGLQLLFYSVGIGQISSEVPQNLSASRPQDRQFILSSKKLLLSDSGFYLCAWMSAGASNYGYTFGSGTRLTVV.